This entry describes one T cell receptor beta chain. The CDR3 loop spans 14 amino acids. The germline gives CDR1 SGHRS, CDR2 YFSETQ. The V and J ends lost 0 bases and 6 bases respectively, with 12 bases between them. Some clones are missing from TCRdb's copy, which holds only in-frame ones; the method was immunoSEQ multiplex PCR. The sample yields around 220,000 clones, approximately 94% seen once. This specimen belongs to a study of T cell responses to AZD1222 COVID-19 vaccine. This sequence joins TRBV5-1 and TRBJ1-1, with D perhaps matching TRBD1 (5 bases). This receptor was obtained from an adult who received the MenACWY meningococcal vaccine as a control. The specimen was peripheral blood, collected 28 days after the second dose of the MenACWY control vaccine. This CDR3 is CASSLERGGSEAFF. CDR3 bases: TGCGCCAGCAGCTTGGAAAGGGGAGGATCTGAAGCTTTCTTT. The whole variable domain, remainder taken from reference TRBV5-1 and TRBJ1-1, is KAGVTQTPRYLIKTRGQQVTLSCSPISGHRSVSWYQQTPGQGLQFLFEYFSETQRNKGNFPGRFSGRQFSNSRSEMNVSTLELGDSALYLCASSLERGGSEAFFGQGTRLTVV.